This TCR beta chain was retrieved from a study of identical twins. Notes on the study in general: Monozygotic twins shared more out-of-frame TCR alpha than recombination models predicted. Interpretation of the results relied on cross-sectional statistical analysis and not on following the same donors.

MiXCR was run by TCRdb on the 5' RACE reads, yielding one entry per CDR3 protein. The sample includes approximately 190,000 distinct CDR3 sequences, approximately 16% of them seen just once. For this clonotype: What it binds is unknown.

The sample also formed part of further work on T cells expressing NK-cell markers. That investigation notes: In the group of eight sequenced donors, seven were HCMV-seropositive and one was seronegative. Dominant NKG2C+ clonotypes made up roughly 1.0-7.0% of CD8+ T cells in several donors.

The sample consisted of CD8+ T cells sorted from blood. This clonotype was sampled from a woman between 18 and 29 years old in good health.

In DNA, the CDR3 is TGCAGTGCTAGAGATGGTTCTAGCGGCGTCAATGAGCAGTTCTTC. Its translation is CSARDGSSGVNEQFF. The chain recombines TRBV20-1 with TRBJ2-1; 7 bases are shared with TRBD2. The CDR3 runs 15 residues. Germline trimming cut 0 bases from V and 6 bases from J; bases unmatched to any gene: 8. In germline, CDR1 is DFQATT, CDR2 SNEGSKA (reference sequence).